Following are 19 T cell receptor beta chains from one sample sequenced in a study of blood T cell repertoires in COVID-19. Clones were read by immunoSEQ multiplex PCR, and TCRdb kept only the in-frame ones, dropping some. The sample shows about 300,000 clones, approximately 85% of them seen only once. Sequencing used peripheral blood. The receptors were gathered from a human donor in a cohort sampled during active COVID-19.

The rearrangement uses TRBV7-9 and TRBJ1-2; perhaps TRBD1 as D (5 bases). The CDR3 runs to 13 residues. CDR1 is SEHNR and CDR2 is FQNEAQ in the germline V gene (reference sequence). The V and J ends lost 6 bases and 4 bases respectively, with 12 bases between them. CDR3 in DNA: TGTGCCAGCAGTCCACCAGGGTCCTATGGCTACACCTTC. It is translated as CASSPPGSYGYTF.

This chain links TRBV19 with TRBJ2-1; no clear D gene. Germline V gene data show CDR1 as LNHDA and CDR2 as SQIVND (reference sequence). This CDR3 region has 11 residues. The V end was cut by 5 bases, the J end by 8 bases, with 7 bases between. CDR3 region: CASSLNYEQFF. CDR3 coding DNA: TGTGCCAGTAGTTTAAATTATGAGCAGTTCTTC.

V and J are TRBV6-2 or TRBV6-3 and TRBJ2-1; 8 nucleotides line up with TRBD2. CDR1 MNHEY and CDR2 SVGEGT come from the germline V gene. CDR3 length: 18 residues. The junction had 21 bases not matched to a gene; V was cut back by 6 bases and J by 8 bases. DNA for the CDR3: TGTGCCAGCAGCCTCAAACCGGGACTAGTTCGTTTAGTCGATGAGCAGTTCTTC. Its translation is CASSLKPGLVRLVDEQFF.

The genes are TRBV19 and TRBJ1-2; 8 nucleotides match TRBD1. The CDR3 runs 15 residues. The V segment lost 6 bases and the J segment 4 bases; nucleotides outside the gene matches: 10. Germline V gene sequence: CDR1 LNHDA, CDR2 SQIVND (reference sequence). CDR3 DNA: TGTGCCAGTAGCACGGGACAGGCAAACTTCTATGGCTACACCTTC. It translates to CASSTGQANFYGYTF. Drawing the rest from reference TRBV19 and TRBJ1-2, the complete variable domain is DGGITQSPKYLFRKEGQNVTLSCEQNLNHDAMYWYRQDPGQGLRLIYYSQIVNDFQKGDIAEGYSVSREKKESFPLTVTSAQKNPTAFYLCASSTGQANFYGYTFGSGTRLTVV.

The chain uses TRBV7-2 and TRBJ1-2; tentatively, D is TRBD1 (6 bases). The germline V gene has CDR1 SGHTA and CDR2 FQGNSA. CDR3 size: 16 residues. Trimming cost V 5 bases and J 2 bases, with 18 bases left between them. The CDR3 nucleotides are TGTGCCAGCAGCCCCTATGGGGGCGCAGGAAACTATGGCTACACCTTC. It yields the protein CASSPYGGAGNYGYTF.

The CDR3 here is CASSEGAYGAAGVRDEQFF. DNA of the CDR3: TGCGCCAGCAGTGAAGGGGCCTACGGGGCCGCGGGGGTTCGGGATGAGCAGTTCTTC. This sequence joins TRBV5-1 and TRBJ2-1; 7 bases align to TRBD2. Looked up from germline, CDR1 is SGHRS and CDR2 is YFSETQ. The CDR3 runs to 19 residues. J was trimmed by 8 bases and V by 5 bases; bases with no gene match: 25.

This chain joins TRBV18 and TRBJ2-3, with D possibly TRBD1 on 6 matching bases. Germline-derived CDR1 and CDR2 are KGHSH and LQKENI. This CDR3 spans 14 amino acids. Trimming shortened V by 6 bases and J by 5 bases, and 15 bases separated the two germline ends. The CDR3 DNA reads as TGTGCCAGCTCTGAACAGGGTCTAATAGATACGCAGTATTTT. Protein sequence: CASSEQGLIDTQYF.

This clone was seen many times. The chain uses TRBV5-4 and TRBJ2-1, with 7 bases identical to TRBD2. Germline V lookup: CDR1 SGHNT, CDR2 YYREEE (reference sequence). V shed 4 bases, J shed 7 bases, and the junction held 14 bases outside the gene matches. This CDR3 has 16 residues. CDR3 residues: CASSAPLADPRNEQFF. CDR3 sequence (DNA): TGTGCCAGCAGCGCCCCCCTAGCGGACCCGAGAAATGAGCAGTTCTTC.

The chain has TRBV28 and TRBJ2-3; 9 bases fit TRBD2. Germline V gene lookup returns CDR1 MDHEN and CDR2 SYDVKM. Trimming cost V 6 bases and J 1 base; bases outside gene matches: 11. CDR3 length equals 17 residues. This CDR3 reads CASSLVLAGKGTDTQYF. The CDR3 DNA sequence: TGTGCCAGCAGCCTTGTTCTAGCGGGGAAAGGCACAGATACGCAGTATTTT.

This sequence joins TRBV3-1 (or the pseudogene TRBV3-2) and TRBJ2-1, with 14 bases identical to TRBD2. Per germline, CDR1 LGHDT and CDR2 YNNKEL (reference sequence). The CDR3 runs 15 residues. V was pared by 5 bases and J by 6 bases, with 3 bases of the junction left unmatched. The CDR3, as DNA: TGTGCCAGCAGCTTGGGACTAGCGGGAGTCAATGAGCAGTTCTTC. This encodes CASSLGLAGVNEQFF.

The CDR3 nucleotides read TGTGCCAGCAGTGTGGCAGGGACATGGCGCACTGAAGCTTTCTTT. Encoded protein: CASSVAGTWRTEAFF. The chain combines TRBV2 with TRBJ1-1, with D perhaps matching TRBD1 (6 bases). Germline CDR1 and CDR2: SNHLY and FYNNEI. CDR3 size: 15 residues. V was shortened by 4 bases and J by 4 bases, with 16 bases between the two germline ends.

V and J are TRBV5-6 and TRBJ2-7; 7 bases line up with TRBD1. The length of the CDR3 is 14 residues. Germline CDR1 SGHDT, CDR2 YYEEEE. Germline trimming cut 4 bases from V and 2 bases from J; bases unmatched to any gene: 6. This CDR3 is CASSPLDRTYEQYF. As DNA, the CDR3 is TGTGCCAGCAGCCCTTTGGACAGGACCTACGAGCAGTACTTC.

V gene TRBV29-1 combines with J gene TRBJ2-1, with no clear D. Between the trimmed V and J ends, which lost 7 bases and 12 bases, there was a span of 13 bases. The CDR3 loop spans 10 amino acids. Germline CDR1 reads SQVTM; CDR2 reads ANQGSEA. The CDR3 region has the DNA TGCAGCGCCGCAATGAGGTCGCAGTTCTTC. It specifies CSAAMRSQFF.

The chain is built from TRBV28 and TRBJ2-5; D is undetermined. CDR3 length equals 14 residues. Trimming shortened V by 5 bases and J by 5 bases, and 15 bases separated the two germline ends. Germline lookup yields CDR1 MDHEN and CDR2 SYDVKM. The chain's CDR3 is CASSSPQRRETQYF. In nucleotides, the CDR3 is TGTGCCAGCAGTAGCCCCCAGAGGCGGGAGACCCAGTACTTC.

This clone was counted only a few times. This may arise from a read error, as a much more abundant clone is one base away. The sample has other DNA sequences that encode this CDR3 too. The chain combines TRBV5-4 with TRBJ1-5; D call uncertain. Trimming cost V 2 bases and J 2 bases, with 5 bases left between them. CDR3 size: 13 residues. Germline-derived CDR1 and CDR2 are SGHNT and YYREEE (reference sequence). In nucleotides, the CDR3 is TGTGCCAGCAGCTTTGAGGGCAATCAGCCCCAGCATTTT. Amino acid sequence: CASSFEGNQPQHF. The full variable domain, completed using reference TRBV5-4 and TRBJ1-5, is ETGVTQSPTHLIKTRGQQVTLRCSSQSGHNTVSWYQQALGQGPQFIFQYYREEENGRGNFPPRFSGLQFPNYSSELNVNALELDDSALYLCASSFEGNQPQHFGDGTRLSIL.

This chain uses TRBV27 with TRBJ1-2; a weak D match, TRBD1 (6 bases). Germline loops: CDR1 MNHEY, CDR2 SMNVEV (reference sequence). Trimming took 6 bases from V and 7 from J, leaving 15 bases between them. The length of the CDR3 is 13 residues. CDR3 nucleotides: TGTGCCAGCAGCCCAGACAGGAAACGTGGCTACACCTTC. Encoded protein: CASSPDRKRGYTF.

The V call is TRBV19, the J call TRBJ2-3; a weak D match, TRBD2 (6 bases). This CDR3 region has 13 residues. Trimming shortened V by 10 bases and J by 2 bases, and 13 bases separated the two germline ends. The germline V gene encodes CDR1 LNHDA and CDR2 SQIVND (reference sequence). CDR3 loop: CATSSASTDTQYF. The CDR3 DNA reads as TGTGCCACCTCTAGCGCATCCACAGATACGCAGTATTTT.

This clone occurred a few times. The CDR3 loop reads CATRGAGGSPDTQYF. As DNA, the CDR3 is TGTGCCACCCGAGGAGCGGGAGGGTCCCCAGATACGCAGTATTTT. The chain is built from TRBV24-1 and TRBJ2-3; 10 bases fit TRBD2. The CDR3 extends over 15 amino acids. The junction had 9 bases not matched to a gene; V was cut back by 9 bases and J by 4 bases. Germline assignment: CDR1 KGHDR and CDR2 SFDVKD.

The chain is built from TRBV15 and TRBJ2-1; no firm D call. The length of the CDR3 is 12 residues. The germline gives CDR1 LNHNV, CDR2 YYDKDF (reference sequence). Trimming left V 1 base short and J 7 bases short, with 5 bases between. In DNA, the CDR3 is TGTGCCACCAGCAGAGTCCCGAATGAGCAGTTCTTC. Its translation is CATSRVPNEQFF.